This T cell receptor delta chain was identified during a study of gamma-delta T cells after stem cell transplantation. The CDR3 covers 15 residues. Germline V CDR1 and CDR2: GEAIGNYY, EKD. In the case of this clone: Germline and junction disagree at one end, which may indicate a read error.

TCRdb used CATT to re-call clones from the RT-PCR reads. The repertoire holds about 2,600 delta-chain clones, 44% seen once, with roughly a fifth in the top ten. This TCR came from a human donor. It is not recorded whose cells these are; they may come from a transplant donor. This chain connects TRDV2 to TRDJ1; D is unresolved. Sequencing was done on a sample of gamma-delta T cells. Written as DNA, the CDR3 is TGTGCCTGTGACACCCTCCAAGGGTACACCGATAACCTCATCTTT. Translated, it gives CACDTLQGYTDNLIF.